This T cell receptor (beta chain) was documented in a study of control samples from healthy donors and cancer patients. This clone was picked up a small number of times. TCRdb keeps only in-frame clones here, not all; method: immunoSEQ multiplex PCR. There are about 84,000 clones in the sample; around 80% occur only once, and roughly 12% lies in the top ten. The source of this sequence is a man aged 60 to 75 with head and neck cancer. The specimen was PBMCs.

The CDR3 DNA reads as TGTGCCAGCAGACCGAGGGGGCCTTGGAATTCACCCCTCCACTTT. It yields the protein CASRPRGPWNSPLHF. This chain joins TRBV7-9 and TRBJ1-6, with 7 bases matching TRBD1. The CDR3 spans 15 residues. The trim removed 6 bases at V and 7 bases at J, leaving 9 bases unmatched. The germline V gene has CDR1 SEHNR and CDR2 FQNEAQ (reference sequence).